These 27 T cell receptor beta chains came from one sample sequenced in a study of cytomegalovirus exposure and HLA in healthy donors. The study ran its PCR with 60 Vbeta and 13 Jbeta primers. Here immunoSEQ multiplex PCR was the method, and the copy in TCRdb shows in-frame clones only, minus some. The sample has about 67,000 clones, approximately 75% seen once; the top ten hold approximately 8%. The sequenced sample was PBMCs. The receptors stem from a man aged 55 to 69 in good health and CMV-seropositive.

The sample holds a few counts of this clone. The junction shows a germline mismatch at one end, possibly a read error. The chain has TRBV5-1 and TRBJ1-4, with 9 positions matching TRBD1. The CDR3 is made up of 14 amino acids. Germline-derived CDR1 and CDR2 are SGHRS and YFSETQ. The DNA of the CDR3 is TGCGCCAGCAGCTTTACAGGGGGCCCAGTCGCTCTCTCTTTT. Its translation: CASSFTGGPVALSF.

There are a few counts of this clone. This chain joins TRBV6-5 and TRBJ2-7; D is unclear. Germline V lookup: CDR1 MNHEY, CDR2 SVGAGI. The CDR3 has 13 amino acids. Trimming left V 6 bases short and J 7 bases short, with 16 bases between. The CDR3 spells CASSPNNVREQYF. The DNA of the CDR3 is TGTGCCAGCAGCCCTAATAATGTGAGAGAGCAGTACTTC.

The chain links TRBV5-6 to TRBJ1-6; a weak D match, TRBD1 (6 bases). Trimming cost V 3 bases and J 4 bases, with 8 bases left between them. The CDR3 totals 14 residues. From germline, CDR1 is SGHDT and CDR2 YYEEEE. The DNA of the CDR3 is TGTGCCAGCAGCTCTAGGGGGTATAATTCACCCCTCCACTTT. Its protein is CASSSRGYNSPLHF.

The chain links TRBV11-2 to TRBJ2-2; 7 bases are a match to TRBD1. Germline V gene lookup returns CDR1 SGHAT and CDR2 FQNNGV. CDR3 length equals 13 residues. Trimming cost V 3 bases and J 7 bases; bases outside gene matches: 2. The CDR3 DNA follows: TGTGCCAGCAGCTTGGCAGGGGGCGGGGAGCTGTTTTTT. Translated: CASSLAGGGELFF.

Sample share makes this clone medium-sized (0.01 to 0.1%). This rearrangement joins TRBV9 to TRBJ1-2, with D possibly matching TRBD1 (5 bases). Germline V CDR1 and CDR2: SGDLS, YYNGEE. Trimming took 3 bases from V and 4 from J, leaving 16 bases between them. The CDR3 is 15 residues long. The CDR3, as DNA: TGTGCCAGCAGCGGAACGACAGTAGGCGGCTATGGCTACACCTTC. This sequence encodes CASSGTTVGGYGYTF.

This clone came up a few times. V gene TRBV9 combines with J gene TRBJ1-3, with unresolved D. CDR1 and CDR2 (germline): SGDLS, YYNGEE. V gave up 3 bases and J gave up 0 bases, with 10 bases separating them. The CDR3 is 15 residues long. The CDR3 reads CASSEAYYSGNTIYF. The CDR3 region has the DNA TGTGCCAGCAGCGAGGCCTACTACTCTGGAAACACCATATATTTT.

This chain connects TRBV5-5 to TRBJ2-7; D is unclear. Germline CDR1 SGHKS, CDR2 YYEKEE (reference sequence). The CDR3 length is 13 residues. Trimming removed 0 bases at V and 3 bases at J, with 7 bases between. The CDR3 DNA reads TGTGCCAGCAGCTTGGTACAGAACTACGAGCAGTACTTC. Protein sequence: CASSLVQNYEQYF. The full variable domain, in which reference TRBV5-5 and TRBJ2-7 provide the parts outside the CDR3, is DAGVTQSPTHLIKTRGQQVTLRCSPISGHKSVSWYQQVLGQGPQFIFQYYEKEERGRGNFPDRFSARQFPNYSSELNVNALLLGDSALYLCASSLVQNYEQYFGPGTRLTVT.

This clone was observed a handful of times. The chain employs TRBV5-4 and TRBJ2-2; 7 bases align to TRBD1. After removal of 2 bases from V and 5 bases from J, the junction contained 6 bases not matched to a gene. Germline-derived CDR1 and CDR2 are SGHNT and YYREEE (reference sequence). The CDR3 sequence is 15 residues long. CDR3 residues: CASSFRDSYTGELFF. Written as DNA, the CDR3 is TGTGCCAGCAGCTTCCGGGACAGTTATACCGGGGAGCTGTTTTTT.

The CDR3 region is CASSPQPAEETQYF. The CDR3 DNA sequence: TGTGCCAGCAGCCCCCAGCCCGCGGAAGAGACCCAGTACTTC. The V gene is TRBV7-2, the J gene TRBJ2-5; D call uncertain. V dropped 5 bases and J dropped 3 bases, with 13 bases sitting between them. The V gene's germline CDR1 is SGHTA and CDR2 FQGNSA. CDR3 size: 14 residues.

This clone was recorded at least ten times. The V call is TRBV11-3, the J call TRBJ2-1; D may be TRBD2 (5 bases). CDR1 and CDR2 from the germline V gene are SGHNT and YENEEA. Trimming shortened V by 2 bases and J by 3 bases, and 14 bases separated the two germline ends. The CDR3 is 16 residues long. DNA for the CDR3: TGTGCCAGCAGCTTACCGGAAGCGGAGATCTACAATGAGCAGTTCTTC. It yields the protein CASSLPEAEIYNEQFF.

This chain uses TRBV19 with TRBJ2-1, with D unresolved. Germline V gene data show CDR1 as LNHDA and CDR2 as SQIVND (reference sequence). The V and J ends lost 7 bases and 10 bases respectively, with 20 bases between them. This CDR3 region has 14 residues. This CDR3 is CASILITVGCEQFF. CDR3 in DNA: TGTGCCAGTATCCTCATAACGGTGGGCTGCGAGCAGTTCTTC.

This chain links TRBV27 with TRBJ1-2, with D possibly being TRBD1 (6 bases). Germline V CDR1 and CDR2: MNHEY, SMNVEV (reference sequence). Trimming took off 6 bases at V and 2 bases at J, with 10 bases between the two ends. This CDR3 has 13 residues. CDR3: CASSHDRNYGYTF. The CDR3 DNA reads TGTGCCAGCAGCCATGACAGGAACTATGGCTACACCTTC.

This rearrangement joins TRBV2 to TRBJ2-5; 8 bases agree with TRBD2. The V gene's germline CDR1 is SNHLY and CDR2 FYNNEI. With 2 bases clipped from V and 5 bases from J, the junction kept 4 bases outside the gene matches. The CDR3 runs 14 residues. CDR3 nucleotides: TGTGCCAGCAGTGAAAGTCGCGGGGGGGAGACCCAGTACTTC. This translates into CASSESRGGETQYF. Complete variable domain (other parts from reference TRBV2 and TRBJ2-5): EPEVTQTPSHQVTQMGQEVILRCVPISNHLYFYWYRQILGQKVEFLVSFYNNEISEKSEIFDDQFSVERPDGSNFTLKIRSTKLEDSAMYFCASSESRGGETQYFGPGTRLLVL.

The chain links TRBV5-1 to TRBJ1-4; possibly TRBD1 for D (5 bases). Germline V gene sequence: CDR1 SGHRS, CDR2 YFSETQ. The CDR3 totals 16 residues. The V and J ends lost 4 bases and 7 bases respectively, with 20 bases between them. Written as DNA, the CDR3 is TGCGCCAGCAGCCAAGGGGTTAATAGCATCGGTGAAAAACTGTTTTTT. Translating gives CASSQGVNSIGEKLFF.

On this clone: Other nucleotide sequences in the sample specify the same CDR3. The CDR3 nucleotides are TGTGCCAGCAGCTCGGGACAGGGCCTCGAAAAACTGTTTTTT. Translation gives CASSSGQGLEKLFF. V gene TRBV6-5 combines with J gene TRBJ1-4; 9 bases map to TRBD1. Germline V lookup: CDR1 MNHEY, CDR2 SVGAGI. The CDR3 is 14 amino acids. The trim removed 6 bases at V and 8 bases at J, leaving 7 bases unmatched.

The chain is built from TRBV11-3 and TRBJ2-1, with D unresolved. CDR1 and CDR2 from the germline V gene are SGHNT and YENEEA. The length of the CDR3 is 13 residues. V dropped 5 bases and J dropped 6 bases, with 11 bases sitting between them. The CDR3, as DNA: TGTGCCAGCAGCCCGAGTTCCGGCAATGAGCAGTTCTTC. This gives the protein CASSPSSGNEQFF.

The V gene is TRBV29-1, the J gene TRBJ1-1, with D possibly matching TRBD1 (5 bases). Germline loops: CDR1 SQVTM, CDR2 ANQGSEA. The CDR3 has 13 amino acids. Trimming pared 2 bases from V and 5 bases from J, leaving 12 bases between. CDR3 DNA sequence: TGCAGCGTTGAACAGCAGGGAGGGACTGAAGCTTTCTTT. It is translated as CSVEQQGGTEAFF. The variable domain in full, completed from reference TRBV29-1 and TRBJ1-1, reads SAVISQKPSRDICQRGTSLTIQCQVDSQVTMMFWYRQQPGQSLTLIATANQGSEATYESGFVIDKFPISRPNLTFSTLTVSNMSPEDSSIYLCSVEQQGGTEAFFGQGTRLTVV.

The gene calls are TRBV7-9 and TRBJ2-3, with 10 positions matching TRBD1. This CDR3 comprises 16 residues. V was pared by 6 bases and J by 3 bases, with 9 bases of the junction left unmatched. Germline assignment: CDR1 SEHNR and CDR2 FQNEAQ (reference sequence). For the CDR3, the DNA is TGTGCCAGCAGATCCGGGGACAGGGGAGGGACAGATACGCAGTATTTT. As protein: CASRSGDRGGTDTQYF.

CDR3 DNA sequence: TGCGCCAGCAGCGACTACCCGGCGTACGAGCAGTACTTC. This gives the protein CASSDYPAYEQYF. The gene calls are TRBV10-2 and TRBJ2-7; a weak D match, TRBD2 (5 bases). This CDR3 has 13 amino acids. Germline lookup yields CDR1 WSHSY and CDR2 SAAADI. The V and J ends lost 6 bases and 4 bases respectively, with 13 bases between them.

CDR3 sequence (DNA): TGTGCCAGCAGCTTAAGTACGGGACTAGCCGACAATGAGCAGTTCTTC. Its translation: CASSLSTGLADNEQFF. The chain has TRBV7-9 and TRBJ2-1; TRBD2 agrees at 9 bases. The V and J ends lost 2 bases and 5 bases, in that order; junction bases with no gene match: 7. Germline CDR1 and CDR2: SEHNR and FQNEAQ (reference sequence). This CDR3 region has 16 residues.

This sequence joins TRBV7-9 and TRBJ1-3; 8 bases line up with TRBD1. The CDR3 has 15 residues. The germline V gene encodes CDR1 SEHNR and CDR2 FQNEAQ (reference sequence). Trimming cost V 6 bases and J 6 bases; bases outside gene matches: 10. The CDR3 bases are TGTGCCAGCAGTTTCGGACAGGGAAGAGAAAACACCATATATTTT. This codes for CASSFGQGRENTIYF.

This clone was counted once. The chain combines TRBV6-6 with TRBJ1-6; D is possibly TRBD1 (5 bases). The germline gives CDR1 MNHNY, CDR2 SVGAGI (reference sequence). This CDR3 has 14 residues. V gave up 5 bases and J gave up 7 bases, with 12 bases separating them. The CDR3 loop reads CASSAGKSNSPLHF. Written as DNA, the CDR3 is TGTGCCAGCAGTGCAGGGAAGTCGAATTCACCCCTCCACTTT.

This clone has only a few counts. The V gene is TRBV7-2, the J gene TRBJ2-2, with D hard to call. Germline CDR1 and CDR2: SGHTA and FQGNSA. The CDR3 contains 14 residues. V shed 2 bases and J shed 1 base, with 5 bases lying between them. CDR3 amino acids: CASSLTVNTGELFF. The CDR3 DNA follows: TGTGCCAGCAGCTTAACGGTGAACACCGGGGAGCTGTTTTTT.

A single count supports this clone. The rearrangement joins TRBV6-5 to TRBJ1-6; the D gene is possibly TRBD1 (5 bases). Germline V gene sequence: CDR1 MNHEY, CDR2 SVGAGI. Trimming took off 7 bases at V and 7 bases at J, with 14 bases between the two ends. The CDR3 totals 14 residues. CDR3 region: CASKLGRGNSPLHF. DNA of the CDR3: TGTGCCAGCAAATTGGGGCGGGGGAATTCACCCCTCCACTTT.

This clone was detected only once. The chain links TRBV4-1 to TRBJ2-7, with a possible D match to TRBD1 (6 bases). V was pared by 3 bases and J by 0 bases, with 18 bases between. Germline CDR1 and CDR2: MGHRA and YSYEKL. This CDR3 spans 17 amino acids. CDR3 coding DNA: TGCGCCAGCAGCCACCCCAGAGGGACATTATTCTCCTACGAGCAGTACTTC. The encoded protein is CASSHPRGTLFSYEQYF.

The chain links TRBV5-1 to TRBJ1-3, with D possibly being TRBD1 (5 bases). This CDR3 region has 15 residues. Trimming cost V 9 bases and J 4 bases, with 20 bases left between them. Germline V gene data show CDR1 as SGHRS and CDR2 as YFSETQ. In nucleotides, the CDR3 is TGCGCCACCTCGTCGGGGGGAACATCCGGAAACACCATATATTTT. This encodes CATSSGGTSGNTIYF. The full variable domain, with the rest looked up from reference TRBV5-1 and TRBJ1-3, is KAGVTQTPRYLIKTRGQQVTLSCSPISGHRSVSWYQQTPGQGLQFLFEYFSETQRNKGNFPGRFSGRQFSNSRSEMNVSTLELGDSALYLCATSSGGTSGNTIYFGEGSWLTVV.

A few counts support this clone. The V gene is TRBV4-1, the J gene TRBJ1-1; 10 bases align to TRBD1. CDR1 is MGHRA, CDR2 YSYEKL, per germline. V lost 2 bases, J lost 5 bases, and 17 bases stayed unmatched. This CDR3 is built from 19 residues. This CDR3 is CASSQSLEAPGQGKTEAFF. Here the CDR3 DNA reads TGCGCCAGCAGCCAAAGTCTAGAGGCCCCGGGACAGGGGAAGACTGAAGCTTTCTTT.